A selection of T cell receptor beta chains follows, all from one sample in a study of STAT5B mutations in CD4+ large granular lymphocyte leukemia. Generated by immunoSEQ multiplex PCR, the TCRdb table keeps only in-frame clones and is missing some. This repertoire shows tens of thousands of clones, 74% found once; its top ten account for less than 10%. Sequenced: CD4+ T cells from blood buffy coats. All receptors derive from a human donor in good health. The CDR3 runs from the conserved cysteine through the conserved F or W.

len	v_gene	j_gene	CDR3aa
13	TRBV6-1	TRBJ2-1	CASNGGGYNEQFF
15	TRBV9	TRBJ2-7	CASSPTGGKTYEQYF
14	TRBV29-1	TRBJ1-5	CSVGTGNGNQPQHF
15	TRBV11-3	TRBJ2-2	CASSSRDLDTGELFF
13	TRBV6-1	TRBJ2-3	CASSEARGDTQYF
15	TRBV4-1	TRBJ1-2	CASSQEITGDYGYTF
15	TRBV18	TRBJ1-1	CASSPPWGFNTEAFF
13	TRBV15	TRBJ2-5	CATSRELQETQYF
15	TRBV5-4	TRBJ1-2	CASSLGQGSYYGYTF
13	TRBV9	TRBJ2-1	CASSARGRDEQFF
22	TRBV28	TRBJ2-3	CASHQQYNLRVNSGRVGDTQYF
13	TRBV29-1	TRBJ2-6	CSVKLSGANVLTF
15	TRBV27	TRBJ1-5	CASSPIGVGDQPQHF
15	TRBV11-2	TRBJ2-5	CASSQAEGRQETQYF
15	TRBV5-1	TRBJ1-2	CASRPEAGSNYGYTF
13	TRBV28	TRBJ2-4	CASALTSNGNQYF
15	TRBV5-6	TRBJ2-4	CASSPTGLAKNIQYF
17	TRBV18	TRBJ1-4	CASSPIQGIATNEKLFF
15	TRBV6-5	TRBJ2-3	CASSPGLESTDTQYF
15	TRBV7-2	TRBJ1-5	CASSFRVGRDQPQHF
19	TRBV4-2	TRBJ2-3	CASSQESAGLAGDTDTQYF
14	TRBV7-6	TRBJ2-2	CASSYRDVRGELFF
15	TRBV28	TRBJ2-3	CASSSQRGGTDTQYF
17	TRBV5-5	TRBJ1-4	CASSLKRGEGTNEKLFF
18	TRBV7-2	TRBJ1-1	CASSLVPGLTLMNTEAFF
16	TRBV4-2	TRBJ2-1	CASSQATSGNDNEQFF
14	TRBV6-6	TRBJ1-4	CASSMGRRNEKLFF
14	TRBV29-1	TRBJ2-2	CSVPGTANTGELFF
14	TRBV6-1	TRBJ2-7	CASSLRDGTYEQYF
16	TRBV28	TRBJ1-5	CASSPMGIFVNQPQHF
17	TRBV4-2	TRBJ2-7	CASSQRGGQGGPYEQYF
13	TRBV7-9	TRBJ1-2	CASSLGRAYGYTF
15	TRBV7-9	TRBJ2-1	CASSFALAGYNEQFF
12	TRBV6-5	TRBJ1-5	CASSEGNQPQHF
15	TRBV2	TRBJ2-3	CASRLWEGPTDTQYF
16	TRBV2	TRBJ1-1	CASSPDRGSGNTEAFF
17	TRBV19	TRBJ2-6	CASSIGRETAGANVLTF
12	TRBV30	TRBJ1-6	CASGLANSPLHF
15	TRBV7-2	TRBJ2-1	CASSFGVAGDAEQFF
16	TRBV11-1	TRBJ2-1	CASSPRTGGNYNEQFF
16	TRBV11-2	TRBJ2-1	CASSLLSGSSYNEQFF
15	TRBV18	TRBJ1-3	CASSPRQDSGNTIYF
13	TRBV29-1	TRBJ2-5	CSVGRRRQETQYF
15	TRBV30	TRBJ1-3	CAWSRLGTSGNTIYF
15	TRBV30	TRBJ1-2	CAWSALGQGGYGYTF
14	TRBV5-5	TRBJ2-1	CASSLAGSGGEQFF
16	TRBV7-8	TRBJ2-1	CASSLAESHSYNEQFF
14	TRBV28	TRBJ2-5	CASRPKRYPETQYF
21	TRBV29-1	TRBJ1-2	CSVGTSTLSVGRTLANYGYTF
15	TRBV5-1	TRBJ2-1	CASSLGSGGGNEQFF
16	TRBV6-5	TRBJ1-1	CASSYVSGPQNTEAFF
17	TRBV6-1	TRBJ1-2	CASSETWQAASNYGYTF
13	TRBV7-2	TRBJ1-2	CASSLIQNYGYTF
15	TRBV6-1	TRBJ2-2	CASSEAGGETGELFF